Below, 24 T cell receptor beta chains from the same sample are listed, as sequenced in a study. Method: immunoSEQ multiplex PCR; TCRdb's copy keeps in-frame clones and lacks some. The sample yields under 90,000 clones, 93% seen once. Sequencing was carried out using PBMCs. These receptors were obtained from a man aged 40-50 years with rheumatoid arthritis.

The chain recombines TRBV19 with TRBJ1-1, with D hard to call. V lost 5 bases to trimming and J lost 3 bases, with 10 bases between them. Germline CDR1 reads LNHDA; CDR2 reads SQIVND (reference sequence). This CDR3 region has 13 residues. The CDR3 spells CASSADGYTEAFF. As DNA, the CDR3 is TGTGCCAGTAGTGCGGACGGATACACTGAAGCTTTCTTT. Together with reference TRBV19 and TRBJ1-1, the CDR3 gives the full variable domain: DGGITQSPKYLFRKEGQNVTLSCEQNLNHDAMYWYRQDPGQGLRLIYYSQIVNDFQKGDIAEGYSVSREKKESFPLTVTSAQKNPTAFYLCASSADGYTEAFFGQGTRLTVV.

The chain links TRBV7-9 to TRBJ2-7, with 12 nucleotides matching TRBD1. The CDR3 runs to 15 residues. CDR1 is SEHNR and CDR2 is FQNEAQ in the germline V gene (reference sequence). V lost 0 bases to trimming and J lost 5 bases; unmatched junction nucleotides: 2. DNA for the CDR3: TGTGCCAGCAGCTTAGCAGGGACAGGGGGCAACGAGCAGTACTTC. Translated: CASSLAGTGGNEQYF.

This chain joins TRBV29-1 and TRBJ1-1; possibly TRBD1 for D (5 bases). Trimming took 0 bases from V and 5 from J, leaving 10 bases between them. Looked up from germline, CDR1 is SQVTM and CDR2 is ANQGSEA. The CDR3 is 13 residues long. In DNA form, the CDR3 reads TGCAGCGTTGAAGAGGCTGGGGGTACTGAAGCTTTCTTT. Translated, it gives CSVEEAGGTEAFF.

The chain employs TRBV4-3 and TRBJ2-5; TRBD2 agrees at 10 bases. Per germline, CDR1 LGHNA and CDR2 YSLEER. After removal of 3 bases from V and 5 bases from J, the junction contained 12 bases not matched to a gene. CDR3 length equals 17 residues. The CDR3 DNA reads as TGCGCCAGCAGCCACGTCTGGGCTAGCGGGAGAGGTGAGACCCAGTACTTC. This translates into CASSHVWASGRGETQYF.

V gene TRBV24-1 combines with J gene TRBJ2-5; TRBD1 matches 9 bases. CDR1 KGHDR and CDR2 SFDVKD come from the germline V gene. The V gene end was trimmed by 5 bases and the J gene end by 1 base; junction bases not matched to a gene: 4. The CDR3 runs 15 residues. CDR3 sequence: CATSVRQGVQETQYF. CDR3 DNA: TGTGCCACCAGTGTCAGACAGGGGGTCCAAGAGACCCAGTACTTC.

The chain combines TRBV9 with TRBJ2-7; D is unresolved. Per the germline V gene, CDR1 is SGDLS and CDR2 is YYNGEE. The CDR3 has 13 amino acids. The germline V and J ends were trimmed by 4 bases and 6 bases, with 14 bases remaining between them. CDR3 nucleotide sequence: TGTGCCAGCAGCTCCCGACGCTTGGGCGAGCAGTACTTC. It is translated as CASSSRRLGEQYF.

The J gene is TRBJ1-1, the V gene TRBV18; D gene uncertain. Trimming left V 3 bases short and J 7 bases short, with 15 bases between. This CDR3 is built from 14 residues. CDR1 is KGHSH, CDR2 LQKENI, per germline. DNA for the CDR3: TGTGCCAGCTCACCCCGGACGAGTACGAGTGAAGCTTTCTTT. Its protein product is CASSPRTSTSEAFF.

The J gene is TRBJ1-1, the V gene TRBV11-1; D is ambiguous. Germline loops: CDR1 SGHAT, CDR2 FQDESV (reference sequence). The CDR3 is 14 residues long. Trimming took 3 bases from V and 1 from J, leaving 9 bases between them. The CDR3 region has the DNA TGTGCCAGCAGCTTTCGACCGGCGAACACTGAAGCTTTCTTT. Its translation is CASSFRPANTEAFF.

The genes are TRBV7-3 and TRBJ2-3, with TRBD2 matching over 9 bases. The ends lost 2 bases at V and 0 bases at J; junction bases unmatched: 9. There are 18 residues in the CDR3. CDR1 SGHTA and CDR2 FQGTGA come from the germline V gene. DNA for the CDR3: TGTGCCAGCAGCTTATGGGCTAGCGGGACCCCTAGCACAGATACGCAGTATTTT. It encodes CASSLWASGTPSTDTQYF.

The rearrangement links TRBV4-3 to TRBJ1-2; TRBD1 matches at 9 bases. V shed 3 bases, J shed 3 bases, and the junction held 2 bases outside the gene matches. This CDR3 contains 14 residues. In germline, CDR1 is LGHNA, CDR2 YSLEER. The CDR3 sequence is CASSQRDRDYGYTF. The CDR3, as DNA: TGCGCCAGCAGCCAGCGGGACAGGGACTATGGCTACACCTTC.

The V call is TRBV6-4, the J call TRBJ2-1; TRBD2 is a possible D gene (5 bases). Germline V gene lookup returns CDR1 MRHNA and CDR2 SNTAGT. The V end lost 5 bases, the J end lost 3 bases, and 11 bases lay between the germline ends. This CDR3 is built from 14 residues. CDR3 nucleotides: TGTGCCAGCAGTAGCGGTGGCCTCTACAATGAGCAGTTCTTC. It is translated as CASSSGGLYNEQFF.

This clone occurred a few times. The gene calls are TRBV6-5 and TRBJ1-5; tentatively, D is TRBD1 (5 bases). The germline V and J ends were trimmed by 2 bases and 3 bases, with 8 bases remaining between them. This CDR3 spans 14 amino acids. Germline V CDR1 and CDR2: MNHEY, SVGAGI. This CDR3 is CASSYGGNNQPQHF. As DNA, the CDR3 is TGTGCCAGCAGTTACGGGGGGAACAATCAGCCCCAGCATTTT.

The rearrangement joins TRBV15 to TRBJ1-1, with 7 bases identical to TRBD1. V gave up 5 bases and J gave up 6 bases; unmatched junction bases: 18. Germline V gene lookup returns CDR1 LNHNV and CDR2 YYDKDF (reference sequence). The CDR3 sequence is 17 residues long. The CDR3 sequence: CATSPAQGYYLRSEAFF. The CDR3 DNA reads TGTGCCACCAGCCCTGCACAGGGGTATTACCTTCGGTCTGAAGCTTTCTTT.

The rearrangement links TRBV3-1 (or the pseudogene TRBV3-2) to TRBJ2-4; 7 nucleotides align to TRBD2. The CDR3 sequence is 18 residues long. Germline lookup yields CDR1 LGHDT and CDR2 YNNKEL (reference sequence). V was clipped by 0 bases and J by 0 bases; unmatched bases: 8. In DNA, the CDR3 is TGTGCCAGCAGCCAAGATTTTCCGGGCGGGAGAGCCAAAAACATTCAGTACTTC. Translated: CASSQDFPGGRAKNIQYF.

The J gene is TRBJ1-2, the V gene TRBV25-1; 11 nucleotides align to TRBD1. V lost 4 bases, J lost 8 bases, and 6 bases stayed unmatched. The CDR3 loop spans 14 amino acids. CDR1 and CDR2 (germline): MGHDK, SYGVNS. CDR3 region: CASSGGQGAWGYTF. Written as DNA, the CDR3 is TGTGCCAGCAGTGGTGGACAGGGGGCATGGGGCTACACCTTC.

J is TRBJ1-3 and V is TRBV5-1; 8 bases agree with TRBD1. V dropped 4 bases and J dropped 0; count of bases not matched to a gene: 3. Germline lookup yields CDR1 SGHRS and CDR2 YFSETQ. This CDR3 has 15 amino acids. CDR3 DNA: TGCGCCAGCAGCCCGGACAGGGCCTCTGGAAACACCATATATTTT. This codes for CASSPDRASGNTIYF.

CDR3 protein: CASSGQAFNEQFF. The CDR3 DNA sequence: TGTGCCAGCAGCGGGCAAGCGTTCAATGAGCAGTTCTTC. This chain connects TRBV7-8 to TRBJ2-1; D gene unclear. Trimming removed 5 bases from V and 6 bases from J, with 11 bases in between. The CDR3 runs to 13 residues. Germline V gene lookup returns CDR1 SGHVS and CDR2 FQNEAQ. The full variable domain, with the rest looked up from reference TRBV7-8 and TRBJ2-1, is GAGVSQSPRYKVAKRGQDVALRCDPISGHVSLFWYQQALGQGPEFLTYFQNEAQLDKSGLPSDRFFAERPEGSVSTLKIQRTQQEDSAVYLCASSGQAFNEQFFGPGTRLTVL.

CDR3 residues: CASSERRTSDEQYF. The CDR3 DNA reads as TGTGCCAGCAGTGAAAGGCGGACTAGCGACGAGCAGTACTTC. V is TRBV6-1 and J is TRBJ2-7, with 9 bases aligning to TRBD2. Trimming removed 2 bases from V and 5 bases from J; junction bases left unmatched: 4. The V gene's germline CDR1 is MNHNS and CDR2 SASEGT. The CDR3 loop spans 14 amino acids.

The chain's CDR3 is CASSPTANYGYTF. The DNA of the CDR3 is TGTGCCAGTAGTCCGACCGCCAACTATGGCTACACCTTC. The chain uses TRBV19 and TRBJ1-2, with D uncertain. There are 13 residues in the CDR3. Trimming stripped 5 bases from V and 2 bases from J, with 9 bases between. Germline V gene data show CDR1 as LNHDA and CDR2 as SQIVND (reference sequence).

The gene calls are TRBV12-3 or TRBV12-4 and TRBJ1-2; D not resolved. The CDR3 is 12 amino acids. V was shortened by 6 bases and J by 0 bases, with 5 bases between the two germline ends. The CDR3 coding sequence is TGTGCCAGCAGGGCGTCTAACTATGGCTACACCTTC. Protein product: CASRASNYGYTF.

This chain connects TRBV5-1 to TRBJ2-5, with 8 bases fitting TRBD2. V lost 2 bases to trimming and J lost 0 bases; unmatched junction nucleotides: 3. The CDR3 runs 15 residues. The V gene's germline CDR1 is SGHRS and CDR2 YFSETQ. The DNA of the CDR3 is TGCGCCAGCAGCTTAAAGGGACTAGACCAAGAGACCCAGTACTTC. Translation gives CASSLKGLDQETQYF. The full variable domain, with the rest looked up from reference TRBV5-1 and TRBJ2-5, is KAGVTQTPRYLIKTRGQQVTLSCSPISGHRSVSWYQQTPGQGLQFLFEYFSETQRNKGNFPGRFSGRQFSNSRSEMNVSTLELGDSALYLCASSLKGLDQETQYFGPGTRLLVL.

This rearrangement joins TRBV9 to TRBJ1-4; D uncertain. Germline lookup yields CDR1 SGDLS and CDR2 YYNGEE. This CDR3 has 16 amino acids. The ends were cut back, 5 bases at V and 0 bases at J, with 14 bases in the middle. The CDR3 nucleotides are TGTGCCAGCAGTTTTGGCAGAATTGCAACTAATGAAAAACTGTTTTTT. This encodes CASSFGRIATNEKLFF.

CDR3 protein: CASTPGGGYNEQFF. The CDR3 bases are TGTGCCAGCACCCCGGGGGGTGGGTACAATGAGCAGTTCTTC. The chain employs TRBV11-1 and TRBJ2-1; 7 bases line up with TRBD2. CDR3 length: 14 amino acids. Per the germline V gene, CDR1 is SGHAT and CDR2 is FQDESV (reference sequence). The V segment lost 7 bases and the J segment 4 bases; nucleotides outside the gene matches: 7.

The gene calls are TRBV19 and TRBJ2-2; no clear D gene. With 9 bases removed from V and 5 bases from J, the gap between germline ends came to 16 bases. Per germline, CDR1 LNHDA and CDR2 SQIVND (reference sequence). This CDR3 has 14 residues. Written as DNA, the CDR3 is TGTGCCAGCCACCTCGCAAGCCCAACCGGGGAGCTGTTTTTT. As protein: CASHLASPTGELFF. The full variable domain, in which reference TRBV19 and TRBJ2-2 provide the parts outside the CDR3, is DGGITQSPKYLFRKEGQNVTLSCEQNLNHDAMYWYRQDPGQGLRLIYYSQIVNDFQKGDIAEGYSVSREKKESFPLTVTSAQKNPTAFYLCASHLASPTGELFFGEGSRLTVL.